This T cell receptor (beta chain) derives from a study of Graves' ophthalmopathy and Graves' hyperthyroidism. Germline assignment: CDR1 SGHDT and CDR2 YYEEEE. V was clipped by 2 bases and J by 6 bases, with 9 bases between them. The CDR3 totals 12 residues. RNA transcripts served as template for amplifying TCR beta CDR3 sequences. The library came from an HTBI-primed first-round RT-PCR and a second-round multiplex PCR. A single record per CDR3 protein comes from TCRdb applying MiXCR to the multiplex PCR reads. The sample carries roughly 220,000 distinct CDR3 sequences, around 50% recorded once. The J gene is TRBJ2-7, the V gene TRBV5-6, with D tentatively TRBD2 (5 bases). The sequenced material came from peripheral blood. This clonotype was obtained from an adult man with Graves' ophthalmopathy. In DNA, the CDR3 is TGTGCCAGCAGCTTATCAGGACTCGAGCAGTACTTC. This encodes CASSLSGLEQYF.